This T cell receptor (beta chain) stems from a study of blood T cell repertoires in COVID-19. Study overall: There were acute and convalescent COVID-19 samples, and they came from the United States, Italy and Spain.

The V and J ends lost 2 bases and 6 bases, in that order; junction bases with no gene match: 10. CDR3 length equals 16 residues. Germline CDR1 reads WNHNN; CDR2 reads SYGVQD (reference sequence). Study processing details: Reference gene primers were amplified, and this amplification served to estimate nucleated cell counts. The protocol was immunoSEQ multiplex PCR, while the TCRdb copy is restricted to in-frame clones and leaves out a portion. That table gives V, J and clone size, and the DNA gave D and trimming. The table has more than 300,000 clones, approximately 91% seen once. This TCR came from a middle-aged woman who had been exposed to COVID-19. The chain uses TRBV10-1 and TRBJ2-7, with 10 bases that match TRBD1. Sequenced sample: PBMCs or T cells enriched from blood (not recorded which). The CDR3 DNA follows: TGCGCCAGCAGTGAGCGGGGGACAGGGGCCGGGCTCGAGCAGTACTTC. Translating it yields CASSERGTGAGLEQYF.